This paragraph reports one TCR beta chain. Its target is not known. The data stem from a study of cytomegalovirus exposure and HLA in healthy donors. The CDR3 runs 13 residues. The ends were cut back, 2 bases at V and 9 bases at J, with 11 bases in the middle. Germline CDR1 and CDR2: SNHLY and FYNNEI. The PCR contained 60 Vbeta and 13 Jbeta primers. Per the study methods: Per a later analysis, the number of unique TCR beta chains was about 78 million, of which some 10 million were shared. Profiled with immunoSEQ multiplex PCR; TCRdb holds only in-frame clones, not every one. V and J calls and clone size are copied from that table; D and trimming were computed from the DNA. This sample's table has 95,000 to 150,000 clones. Findings and limits, study-wide: Excluded: some indistinguishable V segments such as TRBV6-2 and TRBV6-3. Under in vitro conditions, a few CMV-associated chains were confirmed as specific for CMV antigens. Later analysis indicated greater clonal expansion among HLA-associated TCR beta chains than among equally common other chains.

Sequences were obtained from PBMCs. V gene TRBV2 combines with J gene TRBJ2-1; D is unresolved. The TCR comes from a man aged 25 to 45 in good health and CMV-seronegative. CDR3 in DNA: TGTGCCAGCAGTGAAAGGTTAGCCTTTGAGCAGTTCTTC. Encoded protein: CASSERLAFEQFF.